Listed below are T cell receptor beta chains from one sample, sequenced in a study of blood T cell repertoires in COVID-19. The protocol was immunoSEQ multiplex PCR, while the TCRdb copy is restricted to in-frame clones and leaves out a portion. This sample has fewer than 70,000 clones, with roughly 80% found just once. Sequencing was done on a sample of peripheral blood. Receptors were obtained from a woman aged 80 or over with acute or convalescent COVID-19. Both conserved end residues are part of each CDR3. Each record gives: D gene, J gene, V gene, CDR3 length, clone size, CDR3 DNA, CDR3 protein. A D gene is named only where the DNA matches it firmly. Clone size is not always given. Where it is, it says once, few, many or a class for expanded clones.

.	TRBJ1-2	TRBV6-5	14	few	TGTGCCAGCAGTTACTCTCTAATTAGCTATGGCTACACCTTC	CASSYSLISYGYTF
.	TRBJ1-5	TRBV6-6	15	.	TGTGCCAGCAGTTATTGGGGGCAGGGCAATCAGCCCCAGCATTTT	CASSYWGQGNQPQHF
.	TRBJ2-7	TRBV19	15	.	TGTGCCAGTAGTCCCGACACTCAAAAGTCCTACGAGCAGTACTTC	CASSPDTQKSYEQYF
TRBD1	TRBJ2-5	TRBV5-8	15	.	TGTGCCAGCAGCCAAAGACAGGGGATGGCAGAGACCCAGTACTTC	CASSQRQGMAETQYF
.	TRBJ2-7	TRBV20-1	11	few	TGCAGTGGTCTCTCGTCCTACGAGCAGTACTTC	CSGLSSYEQYF
.	TRBJ1-3	TRBV5-1	14	.	TGCGCCAGCAGCTTGGACATCACGGGGGACACCATATATTTT	CASSLDITGDTIYF
TRBD2	TRBJ2-1	TRBV5-1	15	.	TGCGCCAGCAGCGAACGAGCGGGGGGAGGCAATGAGCAGTTCTTC	CASSERAGGGNEQFF
TRBD1	TRBJ1-2	TRBV3-1/TRBV3-2	15	few	TGTGCCAGCAGCCAATATCGGACAGGGGGCTATGGCTACACCTTC	CASSQYRTGGYGYTF
.	TRBJ1-3	TRBV19	16	.	TGTGCCAGTACCAAGACAGGCCCATTCTCTGGAAACACCATATATTTT	CASTKTGPFSGNTIYF
TRBD1	TRBJ1-1	TRBV7-2	16	.	TGTGCCAGCAGCTTAGTCTGGGCAGGGGGTAACACTGAAGCTTTCTTT	CASSLVWAGGNTEAFF
.	TRBJ1-1	TRBV7-3	13	once	TGTGCCAGCAGCTCCAGGGTGAACACTGAAGCTTTCTTT	CASSSRVNTEAFF
TRBD1	TRBJ2-7	TRBV19	16	once	TGTGCCAGTAGTACCCAACCGGGACAGGGTTACTACGAGCAGTACTTC	CASSTQPGQGYYEQYF
TRBD1	TRBJ2-1	TRBV30	14	.	TGTGCCTGGAGTTCCGACAGGGGATACAATGAGCAGTTCTTC	CAWSSDRGYNEQFF
TRBD2	TRBJ2-1	TRBV5-1	17	.	TGCGCCAGCAGCTTGGCCCCCTCAGCGGGGGGCTACAATGAGCAGTTCTTC	CASSLAPSAGGYNEQFF
.	TRBJ2-1	TRBV18	17	.	TGTGCCAGCTCACCATCTATAGCGGAGAGCTCCTACAATGAGCAGTTCTTC	CASSPSIAESSYNEQFF
.	TRBJ1-6	TRBV5-1	16	.	TGCGCCAGCAGCTTGGGACCGACTTCCTATAATTCACCCCTCCACTTT	CASSLGPTSYNSPLHF
.	TRBJ1-2	TRBV5-1	12	.	TGCGCCAGCAGGCAGGGTAACTATGGCTACACCTTC	CASRQGNYGYTF
TRBD2	TRBJ2-5	TRBV3-1/TRBV3-2	17	.	TGTGCCAGCAGCCAGGGACTAGCGGGGGGGGTTGTGGAGACCCAGTACTTC	CASSQGLAGGVVETQYF